The rows below give T cell receptor beta chains drawn from one sample of a study of blood T cell repertoires in COVID-19. Produced via immunoSEQ multiplex PCR; TCRdb's table is partial and in-frame only. The table has over 200,000 clones, around four fifths seen once. Sequences were obtained from peripheral blood. These receptors all come from a man aged 35-49 years with active or convalescent COVID-19. The CDR3 runs from the conserved cysteine through the conserved F or W. Each record gives: J gene, V gene, CDR3 protein.

J gene: TRBJ1-6
V gene: TRBV27
CDR3 protein: CASSSGQYNSPLHF

J gene: TRBJ1-1
V gene: TRBV5-1
CDR3 protein: CASSGQGIMNTEAFF

J gene: TRBJ1-1
V gene: TRBV6-5
CDR3 protein: CASSAGQGDTEAFF

J gene: TRBJ1-4
V gene: TRBV4-3
CDR3 protein: CASSPLDVKGAGEKLFF

J gene: TRBJ1-1
V gene: TRBV6-5
CDR3 protein: CASSYSRGSFEAFF

J gene: TRBJ2-7
V gene: TRBV18
CDR3 protein: CASSPYFSEQYF

J gene: TRBJ1-1
V gene: TRBV28
CDR3 protein: CASSRSGRAEAFF

J gene: TRBJ1-1
V gene: TRBV6-5
CDR3 protein: CASSYAGVPEAFF

J gene: TRBJ2-1
V gene: TRBV27
CDR3 protein: CASSLGLAYNEQFF

J gene: TRBJ2-5
V gene: TRBV6-2/TRBV6-3
CDR3 protein: CASSYRGRGVQETQYF

J gene: TRBJ2-1
V gene: TRBV27
CDR3 protein: CASSFYRGNEQFF

J gene: TRBJ1-5
V gene: TRBV27
CDR3 protein: CASRSLDSQPQHF

J gene: TRBJ2-5
V gene: TRBV11-1
CDR3 protein: CASRSSTGGGETQYF

J gene: TRBJ2-2
V gene: TRBV24-1
CDR3 protein: CATSDSPRDTGELFF

J gene: TRBJ1-2
V gene: TRBV10-3
CDR3 protein: CAIPGTGNYGYTF

J gene: TRBJ2-7
V gene: TRBV11-3
CDR3 protein: CASSDRVREQYF